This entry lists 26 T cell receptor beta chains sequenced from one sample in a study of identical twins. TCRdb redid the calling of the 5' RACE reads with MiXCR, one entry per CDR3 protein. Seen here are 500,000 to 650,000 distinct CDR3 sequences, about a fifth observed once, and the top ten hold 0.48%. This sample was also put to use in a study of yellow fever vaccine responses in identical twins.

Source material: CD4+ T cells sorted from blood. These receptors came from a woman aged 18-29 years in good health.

CDR3 DNA sequence: TGTGCCACCAGCAGAGATCGTGAGCAGTTCTTC. Encoded protein: CATSRDREQFF. The V call is TRBV15, the J call TRBJ2-1; D uncertain. Trimming shortened V by 0 bases and J by 9 bases, and 3 bases separated the two germline ends. The CDR3 has 11 amino acids. CDR1 and CDR2 from the germline V gene are LNHNV and YYDKDF (reference sequence).

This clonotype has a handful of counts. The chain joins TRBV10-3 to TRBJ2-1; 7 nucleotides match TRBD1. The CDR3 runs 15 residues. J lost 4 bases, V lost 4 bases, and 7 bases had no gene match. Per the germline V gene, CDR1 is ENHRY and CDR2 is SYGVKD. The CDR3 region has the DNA TGTGCCATCAGTGTTCGACAGGGACCTTACAATGAGCAGTTCTTC. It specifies CAISVRQGPYNEQFF.

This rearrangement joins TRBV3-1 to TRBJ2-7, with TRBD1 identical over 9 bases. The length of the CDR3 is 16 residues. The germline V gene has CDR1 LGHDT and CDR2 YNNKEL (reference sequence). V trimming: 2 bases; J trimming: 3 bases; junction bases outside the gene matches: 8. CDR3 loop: CASSQTPKTGGYEQYF. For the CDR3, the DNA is TGTGCCAGCAGCCAAACCCCCAAGACAGGGGGCTACGAGCAGTACTTC.

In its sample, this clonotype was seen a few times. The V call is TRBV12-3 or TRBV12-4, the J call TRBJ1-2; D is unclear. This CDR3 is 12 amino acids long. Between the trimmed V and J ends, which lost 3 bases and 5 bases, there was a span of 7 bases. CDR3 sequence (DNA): TGTGCCAGCAGTTTTGGGGTGTATGGCTACACCTTC. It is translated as CASSFGVYGYTF.

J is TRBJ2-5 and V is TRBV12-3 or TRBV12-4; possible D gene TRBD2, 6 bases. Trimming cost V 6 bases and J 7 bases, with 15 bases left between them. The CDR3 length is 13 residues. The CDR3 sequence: CASRPTSLATQYF. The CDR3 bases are TGTGCCAGCAGGCCGACTAGTCTCGCGACCCAGTACTTC.

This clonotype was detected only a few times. The CDR3 spells CASTSGTPTEAFF. For the CDR3, the DNA is TGTGCCAGCACCTCCGGGACCCCCACTGAAGCTTTCTTT. The gene calls are TRBV6-6 and TRBJ1-1, with D tentatively TRBD1 (5 bases). From germline, CDR1 is MNHNY and CDR2 SVGAGI (reference sequence). V was shortened by 7 bases and J by 4 bases, with 13 bases between the two germline ends. This CDR3 has 13 residues.

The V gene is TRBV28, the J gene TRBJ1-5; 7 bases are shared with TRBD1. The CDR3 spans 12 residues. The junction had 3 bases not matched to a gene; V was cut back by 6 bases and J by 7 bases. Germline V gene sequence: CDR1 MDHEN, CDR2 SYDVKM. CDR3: CASRQQGQPQHF. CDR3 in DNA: TGTGCCAGCAGACAACAGGGGCAGCCCCAGCATTTT.

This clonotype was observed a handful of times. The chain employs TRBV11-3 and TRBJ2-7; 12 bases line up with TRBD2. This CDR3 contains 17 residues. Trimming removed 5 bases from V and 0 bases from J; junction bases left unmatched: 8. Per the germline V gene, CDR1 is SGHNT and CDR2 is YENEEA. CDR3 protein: CASSISKTSGSSYEQYF. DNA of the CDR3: TGTGCCAGCAGCATTAGTAAGACTAGCGGGAGCTCCTACGAGCAGTACTTC.

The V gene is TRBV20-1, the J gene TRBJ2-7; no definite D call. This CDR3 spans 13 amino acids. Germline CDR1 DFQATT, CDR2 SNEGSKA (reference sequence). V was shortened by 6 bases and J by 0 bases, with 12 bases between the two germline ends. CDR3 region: CSAPRGSSYEQYF. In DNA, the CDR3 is TGCAGTGCCCCCCGCGGAAGCTCCTACGAGCAGTACTTC.

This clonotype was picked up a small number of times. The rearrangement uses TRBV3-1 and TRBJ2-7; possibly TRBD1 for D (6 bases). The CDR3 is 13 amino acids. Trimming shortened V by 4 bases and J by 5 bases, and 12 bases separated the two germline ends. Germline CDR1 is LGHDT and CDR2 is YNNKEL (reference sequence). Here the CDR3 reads CASSRTGYNEQYV. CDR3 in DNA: TGTGCCAGCAGCCGAACAGGGTACAACGAGCAGTACGTC.

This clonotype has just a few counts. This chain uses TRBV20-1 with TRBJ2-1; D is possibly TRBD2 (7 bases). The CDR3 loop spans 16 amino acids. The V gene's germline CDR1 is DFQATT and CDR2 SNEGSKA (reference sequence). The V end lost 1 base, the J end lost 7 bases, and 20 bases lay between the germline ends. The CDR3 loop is CSARVARRGAENEQFF. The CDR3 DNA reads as TGCAGTGCTAGAGTAGCGCGTCGGGGGGCAGAAAATGAGCAGTTCTTC.

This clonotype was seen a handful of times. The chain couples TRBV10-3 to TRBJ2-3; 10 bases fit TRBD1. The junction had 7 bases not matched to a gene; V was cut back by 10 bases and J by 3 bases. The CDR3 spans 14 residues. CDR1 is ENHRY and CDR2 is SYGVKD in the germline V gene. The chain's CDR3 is CATRPGQGTDTQYF. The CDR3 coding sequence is TGTGCCACCAGACCGGGACAGGGGACAGATACGCAGTATTTT.

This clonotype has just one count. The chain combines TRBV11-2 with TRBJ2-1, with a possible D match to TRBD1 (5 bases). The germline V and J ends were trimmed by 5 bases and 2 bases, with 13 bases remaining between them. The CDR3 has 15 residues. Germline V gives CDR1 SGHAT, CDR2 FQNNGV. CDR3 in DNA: TGTGCCAGCAGCCCTTGGGGCAAGACCTACAATGAGCAGTTCTTC. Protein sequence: CASSPWGKTYNEQFF.

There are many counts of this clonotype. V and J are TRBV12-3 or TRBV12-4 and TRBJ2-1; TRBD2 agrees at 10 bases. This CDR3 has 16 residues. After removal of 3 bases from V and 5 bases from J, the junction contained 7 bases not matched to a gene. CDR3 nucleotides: TGTGCCAGCAGTTTTGTTGTAGCGGGAGGAAACAATGAGCAGTTCTTC. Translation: CASSFVVAGGNNEQFF.

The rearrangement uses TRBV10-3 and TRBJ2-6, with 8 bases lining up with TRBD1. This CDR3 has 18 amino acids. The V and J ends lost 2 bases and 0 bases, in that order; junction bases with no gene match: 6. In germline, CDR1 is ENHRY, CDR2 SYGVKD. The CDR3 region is CAISESRQGNSGANVLTF. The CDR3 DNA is TGTGCCATCAGTGAGAGTAGACAGGGGAACTCTGGGGCCAACGTCCTGACTTTC.

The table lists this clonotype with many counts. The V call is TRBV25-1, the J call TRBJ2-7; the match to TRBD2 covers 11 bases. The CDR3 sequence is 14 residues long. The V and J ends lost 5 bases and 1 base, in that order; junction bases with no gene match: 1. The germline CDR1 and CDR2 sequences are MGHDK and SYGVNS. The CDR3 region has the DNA TGTGCCAGCAGTAGACTAGCGGGGTCCTACGAGCAGTACTTC. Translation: CASSRLAGSYEQYF.

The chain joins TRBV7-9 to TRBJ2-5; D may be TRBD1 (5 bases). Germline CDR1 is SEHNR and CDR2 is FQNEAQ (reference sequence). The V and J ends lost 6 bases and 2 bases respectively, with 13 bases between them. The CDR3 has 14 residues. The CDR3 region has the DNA TGTGCCAGCAGAGGTCCAGGGCAGCAAGAGACCCAGTACTTC. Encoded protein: CASRGPGQQETQYF. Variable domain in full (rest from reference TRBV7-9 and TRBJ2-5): DTGVSQNPRHKITKRGQNVTFRCDPISEHNRLYWYRQTLGQGPEFLTYFQNEAQLEKSRLLSDRFSAERPKGSFSTLEIQRTEQGDSAMYLCASRGPGQQETQYFGPGTRLLVL.

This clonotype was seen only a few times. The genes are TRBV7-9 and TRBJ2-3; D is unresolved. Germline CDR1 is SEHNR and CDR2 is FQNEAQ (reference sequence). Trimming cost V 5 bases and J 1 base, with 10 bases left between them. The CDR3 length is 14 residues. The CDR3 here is CASSPGMGTDTQYF. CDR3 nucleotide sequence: TGTGCCAGCAGCCCAGGTATGGGCACAGATACGCAGTATTTT.

CDR3 region: CASSQDLGGGEFTKAFF. The CDR3 DNA follows: TGCGCCAGCAGCCAAGATCTCGGAGGGGGCGAGTTCACAAAAGCTTTCTTT. V is TRBV4-1 and J is TRBJ1-1; 7 nucleotides match TRBD1. Trimming removed 0 bases from V and 9 bases from J; junction bases left unmatched: 16. The CDR3 covers 17 residues. Germline CDR1 and CDR2: MGHRA and YSYEKL.

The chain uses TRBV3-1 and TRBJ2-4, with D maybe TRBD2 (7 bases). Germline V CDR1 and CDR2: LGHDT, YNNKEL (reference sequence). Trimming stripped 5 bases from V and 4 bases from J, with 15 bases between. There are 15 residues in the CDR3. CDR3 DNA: TGTGCCAGCAGCTGGGGGGGGCAGGGGAAAAACATTCAGTACTTC. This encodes CASSWGGQGKNIQYF.

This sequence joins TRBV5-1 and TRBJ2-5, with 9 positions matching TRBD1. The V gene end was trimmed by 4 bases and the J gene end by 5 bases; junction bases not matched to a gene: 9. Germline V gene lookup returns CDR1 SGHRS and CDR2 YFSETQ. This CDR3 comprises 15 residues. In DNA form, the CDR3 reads TGCGCCAGCAGCGCATCGGGACAGGGCTTCGAGACCCAGTACTTC. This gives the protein CASSASGQGFETQYF.

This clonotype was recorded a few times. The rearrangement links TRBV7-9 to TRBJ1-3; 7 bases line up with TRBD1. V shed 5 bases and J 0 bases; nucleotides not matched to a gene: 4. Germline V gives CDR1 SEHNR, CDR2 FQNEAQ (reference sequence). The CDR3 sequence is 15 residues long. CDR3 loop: CASSPGGGSGNTIYF. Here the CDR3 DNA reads TGTGCCAGCAGCCCAGGGGGGGGCTCTGGAAACACCATATATTTT.

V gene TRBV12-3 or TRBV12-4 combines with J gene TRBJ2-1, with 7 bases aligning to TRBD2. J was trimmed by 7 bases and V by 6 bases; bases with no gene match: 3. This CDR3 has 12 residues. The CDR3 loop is CASRRERNEQFF. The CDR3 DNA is TGTGCCAGCAGGCGGGAGAGGAATGAGCAGTTCTTC.

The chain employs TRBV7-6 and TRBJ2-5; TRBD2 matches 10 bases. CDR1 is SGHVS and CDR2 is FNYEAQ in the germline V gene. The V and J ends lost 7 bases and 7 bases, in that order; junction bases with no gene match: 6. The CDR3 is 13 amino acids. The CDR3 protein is CASTSAGGVTQYF. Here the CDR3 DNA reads TGTGCCAGCACCTCAGCGGGAGGGGTGACCCAGTACTTC.

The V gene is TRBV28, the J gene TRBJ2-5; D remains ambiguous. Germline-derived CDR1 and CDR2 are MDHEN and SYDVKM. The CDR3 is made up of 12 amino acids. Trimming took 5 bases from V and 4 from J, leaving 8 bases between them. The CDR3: CASSPQLETQYF. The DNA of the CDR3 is TGTGCCAGCAGTCCTCAACTAGAGACCCAGTACTTC.

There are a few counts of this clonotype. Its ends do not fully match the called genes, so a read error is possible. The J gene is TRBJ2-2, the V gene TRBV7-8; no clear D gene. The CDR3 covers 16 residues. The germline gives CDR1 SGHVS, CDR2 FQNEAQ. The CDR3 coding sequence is TGTGCCAGCAGCCTCTACTCTGGGTTGAACGCCGGGGAGCTGTTTTTT. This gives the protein CASSLYSGLNAGELFF.